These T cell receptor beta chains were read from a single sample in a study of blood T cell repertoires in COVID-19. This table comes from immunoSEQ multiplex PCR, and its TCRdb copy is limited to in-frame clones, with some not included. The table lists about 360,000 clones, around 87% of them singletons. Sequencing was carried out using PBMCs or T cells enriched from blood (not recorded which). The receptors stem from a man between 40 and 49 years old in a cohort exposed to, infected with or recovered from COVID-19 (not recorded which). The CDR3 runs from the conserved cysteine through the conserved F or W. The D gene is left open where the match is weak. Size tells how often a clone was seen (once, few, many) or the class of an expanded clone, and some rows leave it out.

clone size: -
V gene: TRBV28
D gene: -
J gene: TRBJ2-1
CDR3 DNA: TGTGCCAGCACCTCTCAGGACAGTTTAAGCTACAATGAGCAGTTCTTC
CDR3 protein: CASTSQDSLSYNEQFF

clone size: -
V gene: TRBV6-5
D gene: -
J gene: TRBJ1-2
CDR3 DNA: TGTGCCAGCAGTTCAAGAGGGACTAACTATGGCTACACCTTC
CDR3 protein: CASSSRGTNYGYTF

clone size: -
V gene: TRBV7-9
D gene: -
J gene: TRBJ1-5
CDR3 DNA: TGTGCCAGCAGCCTCGACACTCGCAATCAGCCCCAGCATTTT
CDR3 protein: CASSLDTRNQPQHF

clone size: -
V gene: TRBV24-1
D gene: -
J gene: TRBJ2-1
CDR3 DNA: TGTGCCACCAGTGATGGGGCGGTCTTCACCAATGAGCAGTTCTTC
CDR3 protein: CATSDGAVFTNEQFF

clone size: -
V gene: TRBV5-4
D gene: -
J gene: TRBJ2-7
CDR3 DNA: TGTGCCAGCAGTTCGCGGGACTACGAGCAGTACTTC
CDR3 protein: CASSSRDYEQYF

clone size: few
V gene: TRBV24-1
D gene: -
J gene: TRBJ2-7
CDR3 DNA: TGTGCCACCAGTGATCCCCGGACGGGATCCTACGAGCAGTACTTC
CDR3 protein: CATSDPRTGSYEQYF

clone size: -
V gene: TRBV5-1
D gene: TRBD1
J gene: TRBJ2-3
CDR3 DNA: TGCGCCAGCAGCTTTACAGGGGTAGAAGATACGCAGTATTTT
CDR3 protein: CASSFTGVEDTQYF

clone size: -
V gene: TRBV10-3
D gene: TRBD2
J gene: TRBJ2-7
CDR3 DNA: TGTGCCATCAGGCAGACTAGCGGGACCTACGAGCAGTACTTC
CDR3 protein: CAIRQTSGTYEQYF

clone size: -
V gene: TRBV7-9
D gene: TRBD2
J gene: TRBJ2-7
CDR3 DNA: TGTGCCAGCAGCCGCAAGGGAGGGCCTAACGAGCAGTACTTC
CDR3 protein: CASSRKGGPNEQYF

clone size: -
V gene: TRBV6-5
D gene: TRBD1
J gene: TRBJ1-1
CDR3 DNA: TGTGCCAGCAGTTACTTACAGGGGGCGCGCACTGAAGCTTTCTTT
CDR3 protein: CASSYLQGARTEAFF

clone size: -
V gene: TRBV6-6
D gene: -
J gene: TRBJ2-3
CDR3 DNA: TGTGCCAGCAGCCCCCCGGGGACAGATACGCAGTATTTT
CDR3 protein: CASSPPGTDTQYF

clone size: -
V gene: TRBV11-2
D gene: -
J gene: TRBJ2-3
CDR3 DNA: TGTGCCAGCAGCTTAAGGAGTGCGGAGGCAGATACGCAGTATTTT
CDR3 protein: CASSLRSAEADTQYF

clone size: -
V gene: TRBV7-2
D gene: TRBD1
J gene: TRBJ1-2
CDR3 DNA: TGTGCCAGCAGCCCATCTCCGGGACAGGGTAAGGGCTACACCTTC
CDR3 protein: CASSPSPGQGKGYTF

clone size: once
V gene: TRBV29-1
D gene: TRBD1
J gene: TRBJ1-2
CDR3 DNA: TGCAGCGTTGCAGGGGGCGGATATGGCTACACCTTC
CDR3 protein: CSVAGGGYGYTF

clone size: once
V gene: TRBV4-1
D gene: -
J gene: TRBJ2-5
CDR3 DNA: TGCGCCAGCAGCCAGGGGGCGGGTGCGGTAGAGACCCAGTACTTC
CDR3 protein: CASSQGAGAVETQYF

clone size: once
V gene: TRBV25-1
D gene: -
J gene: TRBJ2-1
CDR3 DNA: TGTGCCAGCAGTGCATGGGGCAGGGGTAGGGATGAGCAGTTCTTC
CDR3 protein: CASSAWGRGRDEQFF

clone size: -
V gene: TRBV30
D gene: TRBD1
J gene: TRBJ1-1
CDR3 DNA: TGTGCCGGAAGGGGGGGACAGGGTGAAGCTTTCTTT
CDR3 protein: CAGRGGQGEAFF

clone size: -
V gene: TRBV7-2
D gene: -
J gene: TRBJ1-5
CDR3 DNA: TGTGCCAGCAGCTTAGGCCCAGGTTTTAATCAGCCCCAGCATTTT
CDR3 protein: CASSLGPGFNQPQHF

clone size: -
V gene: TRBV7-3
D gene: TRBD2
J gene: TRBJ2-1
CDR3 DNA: TGTGCCAGCAGCTTACATAGCGGGAGTTTAGGGGAGCAGTTCTTC
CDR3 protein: CASSLHSGSLGEQFF

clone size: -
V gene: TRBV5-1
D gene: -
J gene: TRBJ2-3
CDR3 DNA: TGCGCCAGCAGCTTGGACAGAAGCACAGATACGCAGTATTTT
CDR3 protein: CASSLDRSTDTQYF

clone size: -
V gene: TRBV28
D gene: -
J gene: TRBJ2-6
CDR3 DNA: TGTGCCAGCAGTGTTAATTCTGGGGCCAACGTCCTGACTTTC
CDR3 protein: CASSVNSGANVLTF

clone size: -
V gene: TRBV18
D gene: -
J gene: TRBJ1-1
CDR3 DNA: TGTGCCAGCTCACCCCGAAGACCGGGAGACACTGAAGCTTTCTTT
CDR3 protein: CASSPRRPGDTEAFF

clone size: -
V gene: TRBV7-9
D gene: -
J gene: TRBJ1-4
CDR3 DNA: TGTGCCAGCAGCTTAGACCTAGCAACTAATGAAAAACTGTTTTTT
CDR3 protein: CASSLDLATNEKLFF

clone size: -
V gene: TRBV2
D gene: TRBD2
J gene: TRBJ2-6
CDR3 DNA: TGTGCCAGGGGGACTAGGGAGGCCAACGTCCTGACTTTC
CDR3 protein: CARGTREANVLTF

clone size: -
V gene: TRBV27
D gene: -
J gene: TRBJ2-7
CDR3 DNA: TGTGCCAGCACTTTTCAGGGAGGAAGCCACGAGCAGTACTTC
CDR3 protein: CASTFQGGSHEQYF

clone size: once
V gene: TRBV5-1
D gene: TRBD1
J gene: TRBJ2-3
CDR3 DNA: TGCGCCAGCAGCTTGAGGAGACCCACAGGGGCAGATACGCAGTATTTT
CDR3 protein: CASSLRRPTGADTQYF

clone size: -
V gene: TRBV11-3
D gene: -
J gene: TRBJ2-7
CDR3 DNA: TGTGCCAGCACCTACGACGTGTCTAGGGGGAACGAGCAGTACTTC
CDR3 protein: CASTYDVSRGNEQYF

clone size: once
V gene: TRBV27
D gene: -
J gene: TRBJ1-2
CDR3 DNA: TGTGCCAGCAGTTTCTCGCCTATACGGGGCTATGGCTACACCTTC
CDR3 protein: CASSFSPIRGYGYTF

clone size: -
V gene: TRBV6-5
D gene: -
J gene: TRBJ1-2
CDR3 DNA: TGTGCCAGCAGGGGGAACAGGGAGCATGGCTACACCTTC
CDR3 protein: CASRGNREHGYTF

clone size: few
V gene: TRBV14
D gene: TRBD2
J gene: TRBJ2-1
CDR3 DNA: TGTGCCAGCAGCCAACTGACTAGCGTCAACTACAATGAGCAGTTCTTC
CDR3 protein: CASSQLTSVNYNEQFF

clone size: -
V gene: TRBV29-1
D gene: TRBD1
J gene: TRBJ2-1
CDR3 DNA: TGCAGCGTTATGGACAGGGGTTTGGATGAGCAGTTCTTC
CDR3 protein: CSVMDRGLDEQFF

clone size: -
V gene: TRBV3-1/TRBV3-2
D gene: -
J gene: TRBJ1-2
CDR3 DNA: TGTGCCAGCAGCCGCCTAGGACAGCCCCGTGGCTACACCTTC
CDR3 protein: CASSRLGQPRGYTF

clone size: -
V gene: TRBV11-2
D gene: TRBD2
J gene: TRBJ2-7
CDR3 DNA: TGTGCCAGCAGCTTAGTTGGGACTAGCGGGAGCTACGAGCAGTACTTC
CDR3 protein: CASSLVGTSGSYEQYF

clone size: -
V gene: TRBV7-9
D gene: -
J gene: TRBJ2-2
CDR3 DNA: TGTGCCAGCAGCTTGGAGGGGGAGCTGTTTTTT
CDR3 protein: CASSLEGELFF

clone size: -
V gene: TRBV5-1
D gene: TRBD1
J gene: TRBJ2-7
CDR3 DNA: TGCGCCAGCAGCTTATTGACAGGGACCTACGAGCAGTACTTC
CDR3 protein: CASSLLTGTYEQYF

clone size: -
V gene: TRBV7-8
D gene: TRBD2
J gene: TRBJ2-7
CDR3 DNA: TGTGCCAGCAGCTCCTCAGCGGGAGCGTACGAGCAGTACTTC
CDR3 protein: CASSSSAGAYEQYF

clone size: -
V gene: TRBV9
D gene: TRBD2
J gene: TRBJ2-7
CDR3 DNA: TGTGCCAGCAGCACCATAGCGGGAGATACCTACGAGCAGTACTTC
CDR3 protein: CASSTIAGDTYEQYF

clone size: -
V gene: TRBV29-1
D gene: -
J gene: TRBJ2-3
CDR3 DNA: TGCAGCGTTGCGGCACTCGAGGAAGATACGCAGTATTTT
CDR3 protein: CSVAALEEDTQYF

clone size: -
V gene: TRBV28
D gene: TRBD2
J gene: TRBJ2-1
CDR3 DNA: TGTGCCAGCAGCCCAGCGGGAGTATCCTACAATGAGCAGTTCTTC
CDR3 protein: CASSPAGVSYNEQFF

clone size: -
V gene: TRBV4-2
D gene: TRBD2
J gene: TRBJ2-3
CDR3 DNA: TGTGCCAGCAGCCAGGGGACTAGCGGGTTCGAAGATACGCAGTATTTT
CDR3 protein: CASSQGTSGFEDTQYF

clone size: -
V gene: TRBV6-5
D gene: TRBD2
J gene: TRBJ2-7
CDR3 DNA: TGTGCCAGCCGAGAGCGGGAGACTGGGAGCTACGAGCAGTACTTC
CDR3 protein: CASRERETGSYEQYF

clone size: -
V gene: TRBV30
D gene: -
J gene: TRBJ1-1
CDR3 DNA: TGTGCCTGGGGGGTCGGGTCTGAAGCTTTCTTT
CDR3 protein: CAWGVGSEAFF

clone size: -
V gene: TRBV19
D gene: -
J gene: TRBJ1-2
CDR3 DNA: TGTGCCAGTAGTGACGGGGACAATACTAACTATGGCTACACCTTC
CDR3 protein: CASSDGDNTNYGYTF

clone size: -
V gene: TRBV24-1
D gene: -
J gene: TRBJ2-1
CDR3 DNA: TGTGCCACCAGTGAGGCTAGCGCCAAGAACTTCAATGAGCAGTTCTTC
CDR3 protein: CATSEASAKNFNEQFF